This T cell receptor beta chain was sequenced during a study of cytomegalovirus exposure and HLA in healthy donors. Sequencing was performed with immunoSEQ multiplex PCR; in TCRdb, only in-frame clones are kept and a portion is missing. The sample lists about 140,000 clones, more than 75% occurring once. The V end was cut by 1 base, the J end by 9 bases, with 16 bases between. This CDR3 region has 15 residues. The germline gives CDR1 LNHNV, CDR2 YYDKDF (reference sequence). The chain joins TRBV15 to TRBJ1-5, with TRBD1 as a possible D gene (5 bases). Sequenced material: PBMCs. This receptor was taken from a young man in good health and CMV-seropositive. CDR3 sequence reads: CATSRAPGGFPPQHF. In nucleotides, the CDR3 is TGTGCCACCAGCAGAGCCCCGGGGGGTTTTCCGCCCCAGCATTTT.